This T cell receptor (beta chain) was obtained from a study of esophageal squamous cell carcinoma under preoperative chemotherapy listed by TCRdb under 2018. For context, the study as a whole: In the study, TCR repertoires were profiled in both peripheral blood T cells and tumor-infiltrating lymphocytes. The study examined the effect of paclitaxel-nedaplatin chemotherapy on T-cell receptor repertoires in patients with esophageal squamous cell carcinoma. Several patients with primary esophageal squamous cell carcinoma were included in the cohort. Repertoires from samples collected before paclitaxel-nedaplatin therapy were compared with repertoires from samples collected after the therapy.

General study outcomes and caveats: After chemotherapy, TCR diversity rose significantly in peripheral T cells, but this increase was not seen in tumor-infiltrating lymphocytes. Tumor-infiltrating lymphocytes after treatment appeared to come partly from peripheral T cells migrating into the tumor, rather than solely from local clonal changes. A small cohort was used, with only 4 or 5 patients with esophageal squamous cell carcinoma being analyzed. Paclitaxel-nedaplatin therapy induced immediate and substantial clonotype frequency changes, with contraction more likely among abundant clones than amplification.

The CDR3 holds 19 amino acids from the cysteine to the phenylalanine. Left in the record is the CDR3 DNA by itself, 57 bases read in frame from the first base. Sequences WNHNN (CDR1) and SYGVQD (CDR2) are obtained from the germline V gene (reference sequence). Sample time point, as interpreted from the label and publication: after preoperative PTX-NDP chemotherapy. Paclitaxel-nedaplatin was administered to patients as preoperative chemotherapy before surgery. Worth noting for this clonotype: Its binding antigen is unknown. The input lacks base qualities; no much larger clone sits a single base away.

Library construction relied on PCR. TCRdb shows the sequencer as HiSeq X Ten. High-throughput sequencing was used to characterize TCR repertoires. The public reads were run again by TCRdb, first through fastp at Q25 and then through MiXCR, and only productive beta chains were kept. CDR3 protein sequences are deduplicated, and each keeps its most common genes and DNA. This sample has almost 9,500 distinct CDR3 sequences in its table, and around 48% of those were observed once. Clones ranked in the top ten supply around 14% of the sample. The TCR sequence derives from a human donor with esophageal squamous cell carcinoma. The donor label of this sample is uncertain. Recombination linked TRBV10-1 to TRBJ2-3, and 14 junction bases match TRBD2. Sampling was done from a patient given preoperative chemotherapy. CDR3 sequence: CAIHRGTGTSGRGKNTQYF. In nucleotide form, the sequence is TGCGCTATACACCGAGGGACGGGGACTAGCGGGAGAGGCAAAAATACGCAGTATTTT.